Listed here are 25 T cell receptor beta chains from one sample, sequenced in a study of OX40 agonist ivuxolimab in advanced cancers. Repertoires were generated with immunoSEQ multiplex PCR, while TCRdb's copy carries only in-frame clones and drops some. Among roughly 53,000 clones listed, around four fifths were seen once. Sequenced material: CD4+ or CD8+ T cells sorted from blood, taken in a trial of the OX40 agonist ivuxolimab. The receptors here all came from an adult with an advanced solid tumor such as melanoma, head and neck, liver or kidney cancer.

This chain's CDR3 is CASSQVPGQIAYEQYF. The CDR3 region has the DNA TGCGCCAGCAGCCAAGTCCCTGGACAGATAGCCTACGAGCAGTACTTC. This chain joins TRBV4-1 and TRBJ2-5, with D perhaps TRBD1 (6 bases). Near its end, the DNA agrees better with TRBJ2-7, so the J call may be wrong. CDR1 MGHRA and CDR2 YSYEKL come from the germline V gene. The CDR3 spans 16 residues.

V is TRBV4-2 and J is TRBJ2-5, with 10 nucleotides matching TRBD2. The CDR3 length is 17 residues. CDR1 and CDR2 from the germline V gene are LGHNA and YNFKEQ. V was clipped by 4 bases and J by 5 bases; unmatched bases: 13. CDR3 protein: CASSPRRASGGPETQYF. The CDR3 bases are TGTGCCAGCAGCCCCCGCAGGGCTAGCGGGGGCCCGGAGACCCAGTACTTC.

This chain links TRBV9 with TRBJ1-4; 7 nucleotides agree with TRBD1. CDR3 length: 14 amino acids. Per the germline V gene, CDR1 is SGDLS and CDR2 is YYNGEE. V dropped 4 bases and J dropped 2; count of bases not matched to a gene: 2. As DNA, the CDR3 is TGTGCCAGCAGCTTACAGGGGACTAATGAAAAACTGTTTTTT. It specifies CASSLQGTNEKLFF.

This sequence joins TRBV9 and TRBJ2-2; 12 nucleotides line up with TRBD1. This CDR3 region has 16 residues. Germline values: CDR1 SGDLS, CDR2 YYNGEE. V was clipped by 7 bases and J by 7 bases; unmatched bases: 11. CDR3 region: CASAARDRGQIGELFF. The CDR3 DNA is TGTGCCAGCGCCGCCCGGGACAGGGGGCAGATCGGGGAGCTGTTTTTT.

The rearrangement uses TRBV7-9 and TRBJ1-3; tentative D call: TRBD1 (6 bases). The CDR3 is made up of 17 amino acids. V lost 1 base to trimming and J lost 0 bases, with 13 bases between them. Germline assignment: CDR1 SEHNR and CDR2 FQNEAQ (reference sequence). The CDR3 here is CASSLGSGQSSGNTIYF. The CDR3, as DNA: TGTGCCAGCAGCTTAGGTTCCGGACAGAGCTCTGGAAACACCATATATTTT.

J is TRBJ2-2 and V is TRBV9; the D gene is possibly TRBD1 (6 bases). CDR1 is SGDLS and CDR2 is YYNGEE in the germline V gene. There are 15 residues in the CDR3. Trimming shortened V by 2 bases and J by 2 bases, and 10 bases separated the two germline ends. The CDR3 loop is CASSVNRVNTGELFF. In DNA form, the CDR3 reads TGTGCCAGCAGCGTGAACAGGGTTAACACCGGGGAGCTGTTTTTT.

This clone was found once. The chain combines TRBV18 with TRBJ1-5; 8 positions agree with TRBD1. V gave up 5 bases and J gave up 3 bases; unmatched junction bases: 6. The CDR3 has 15 amino acids. Germline CDR1 is KGHSH and CDR2 is LQKENI. The CDR3 DNA reads TGTGCCAGCTCATACGGACAGGGATACAATCAGCCCCAGCATTTT. Its protein product is CASSYGQGYNQPQHF.

V is TRBV5-1 and J is TRBJ2-7; D is uncertain. V lost 0 bases, J lost 0 bases, and 10 bases lay in between. Germline assignment: CDR1 SGHRS and CDR2 YFSETQ. The CDR3 extends over 15 amino acids. CDR3 DNA sequence: TGCGCCAGCAGCTTGGACCCCTTTAGCTCCTACGAGCAGTACTTC. Translation: CASSLDPFSSYEQYF.

The chain recombines TRBV19 with TRBJ2-5, with D possibly being TRBD1 (5 bases). V was trimmed by 5 bases and J by 1 base, leaving 14 bases between them. CDR1 LNHDA and CDR2 SQIVND come from the germline V gene (reference sequence). The CDR3 loop spans 15 amino acids. CDR3 in amino acids: CASSPQTAPQETQYF. The CDR3 DNA is TGTGCCAGTAGTCCTCAGACAGCCCCCCAAGAGACCCAGTACTTC.

The rearrangement uses TRBV27 and TRBJ2-7; D perhaps matches TRBD1 (6 bases). The CDR3 runs to 14 residues. Per germline, CDR1 MNHEY and CDR2 SMNVEV (reference sequence). V gave up 0 bases and J gave up 2 bases, with 8 bases separating them. The DNA for the CDR3 is TGTGCCAGCAGTTTATCCAGGGGCGCCTACGAGCAGTACTTC. It is translated as CASSLSRGAYEQYF.

The chain employs TRBV14 and TRBJ2-5; no clear D gene. The CDR3 runs 12 residues. Germline CDR1 reads SGHDN; CDR2 reads FVKESK. V was trimmed by 4 bases and J by 5 bases, leaving 8 bases between them. The CDR3 sequence is CASSLSAETQYF. For the CDR3, the DNA is TGTGCCAGCAGCCTATCTGCGGAGACCCAGTACTTC.

The gene calls are TRBV15 and TRBJ2-5, with 10 nucleotides matching TRBD1. Germline assignment: CDR1 LNHNV and CDR2 YYDKDF (reference sequence). The CDR3 length is 15 residues. V was pared by 3 bases and J by 4 bases, with 5 bases of the junction left unmatched. CDR3 DNA: TGTGCCACCAGCAGGGGGACAGGGGAGGCAGAGACCCAGTACTTC. Protein: CATSRGTGEAETQYF.

The V and J genes are TRBV18 and TRBJ1-1; 8 bases fit TRBD1. V lost 2 bases and J lost 0; bases outside the gene matches: 5. From germline, CDR1 is KGHSH and CDR2 LQKENI. The CDR3 is 16 amino acids. CDR3 bases: TGTGCCAGCTCACCAGGGACAGGATCTATGAACACTGAAGCTTTCTTT. Protein product: CASSPGTGSMNTEAFF.

The chain combines TRBV4-2 with TRBJ2-7; the match to TRBD1 covers 11 bases. This CDR3 region has 16 residues. Trimming at V came to 0 bases and at J to 2 bases, leaving 3 bases not matched to a gene. Germline V gene lookup returns CDR1 LGHNA and CDR2 YNFKEQ. The CDR3: CASSQDLGQGAYEQYF. The CDR3 coding sequence is TGTGCCAGCAGCCAAGATTTGGGACAGGGGGCCTACGAGCAGTACTTC.

V and J are TRBV11-3 and TRBJ2-2; the D is unclear. This CDR3 has 14 residues. CDR1 and CDR2 (germline): SGHNT, YENEEA. The V end lost 4 bases, the J end lost 2 bases, and 8 bases lay between the germline ends. This CDR3 reads CASSSLRNTGELFF. The CDR3 DNA is TGTGCCAGCAGCTCCCTCCGAAACACCGGGGAGCTGTTTTTT.

This rearrangement joins TRBV5-5 to TRBJ2-1; 13 bases are a match to TRBD2. CDR3 length: 17 amino acids. Trimming at V came to 0 bases and at J to 3 bases, leaving 3 bases not matched to a gene. In germline, CDR1 is SGHKS, CDR2 YYEKEE (reference sequence). The CDR3 spells CASSLAGLAGVYNEQFF. The DNA of the CDR3 is TGTGCCAGCAGCTTGGCAGGACTAGCGGGGGTCTACAATGAGCAGTTCTTC.

The chain is built from TRBV10-3 and TRBJ1-1; no reliable D call. This CDR3 has 13 residues. V lost 6 bases, J lost 2 bases, and 10 bases lay in between. Germline V gene lookup returns CDR1 ENHRY and CDR2 SYGVKD. The CDR3 coding sequence is TGTGCCATCAGAGAACCCCGTAACACTGAAGCTTTCTTT. This translates into CAIREPRNTEAFF.

With regard to this clone: Different DNA sequences within this sample yield the same CDR3. The V and J genes are TRBV4-3 and TRBJ1-5; TRBD1 might be the D (5 bases). The CDR3 totals 15 residues. The germline V gene has CDR1 LGHNA and CDR2 YSLEER. V lost 0 bases and J lost 4, with 10 bases in between. This CDR3 reads CASSQDSQGNQPQHF. The CDR3 nucleotides are TGCGCCAGCAGCCAAGATAGTCAGGGAAATCAGCCCCAGCATTTT.

CDR3 DNA: TGTGCCTGGAGTGTATTGGTCCCCGGGGAGCTGTTTTTT. Translated, it gives CAWSVLVPGELFF. The gene calls are TRBV30 and TRBJ2-2; D ambiguous. This CDR3 is 13 amino acids long. The germline CDR1 and CDR2 sequences are GTSNPN and SVGIG (reference sequence). Trimming cost V 0 bases and J 6 bases, with 8 bases left between them.

The chain carries TRBV11-2 and TRBJ2-2; D tentatively reads TRBD1 or TRBD2 (7 bases each). Per germline, CDR1 SGHAT and CDR2 FQNNGV. The length of the CDR3 is 18 residues. V lost 2 bases to trimming and J lost 3 bases, with 19 bases between them. CDR3 DNA sequence: TGTGCCAGCAGCTTAATGGGAGGGGGCGGAAAATACACCGGGGAGCTGTTTTTT. Amino acid sequence: CASSLMGGGGKYTGELFF.

This rearrangement joins TRBV6-1 to TRBJ1-2, with TRBD1 matching over 7 bases. CDR1 MNHNS and CDR2 SASEGT come from the germline V gene. After removal of 4 bases from V and 1 base from J, the junction contained 12 bases not matched to a gene. The CDR3 consists of 17 residues. CDR3 amino acids: CASSARITGVLNYGYTF. Written as DNA, the CDR3 is TGTGCCAGCAGTGCCCGCATCACAGGGGTCCTTAACTATGGCTACACCTTC.

DNA for the CDR3: TGTGCCAGCAGCTTAGCCCTTCGCGGGGTCAATGAGCAGTTCTTC. Translation: CASSLALRGVNEQFF. The chain has TRBV11-2 and TRBJ2-1, with D perhaps matching TRBD2 (6 bases). Trimming left V 1 base short and J 6 bases short, with 13 bases between. The length of the CDR3 is 15 residues. Germline lookup yields CDR1 SGHAT and CDR2 FQNNGV.

The J gene is TRBJ1-4, the V gene TRBV2, with TRBD1 as a possible D gene (5 bases). The CDR3 is 15 residues long. Germline V gene lookup returns CDR1 SNHLY and CDR2 FYNNEI. V lost 0 bases and J 5 bases, leaving 10 bases between the germline ends. The CDR3 spells CASSEAGTANEKLFF. CDR3 DNA: TGTGCCAGCAGTGAAGCCGGGACGGCGAATGAAAAACTGTTTTTT.

The chain joins TRBV7-9 to TRBJ2-1, with TRBD2 matching over 13 bases. The germline V gene has CDR1 SEHNR and CDR2 FQNEAQ (reference sequence). This CDR3 comprises 16 residues. The V segment lost 4 bases and the J segment 5 bases; nucleotides outside the gene matches: 5. CDR3 sequence (DNA): TGTGCCAGCAGCTCGTTGGGACTAGCGGGAAACAATGAGCAGTTCTTC. Its translation is CASSSLGLAGNNEQFF.

A few counts support this clone. The J gene is TRBJ1-2, the V gene TRBV6-5; D gene unclear. Trimming shortened V by 6 bases and J by 6 bases, and 11 bases separated the two germline ends. There are 12 residues in the CDR3. CDR1 and CDR2 from the germline V gene are MNHEY and SVGAGI. This CDR3 reads CASRSTGNGYTF. CDR3 nucleotide sequence: TGTGCCAGCAGATCGACGGGCAATGGCTACACCTTC.